Following are 20 T cell receptor beta chains from one sample sequenced in a study of blood T cells in healthy people across ages. The second PCR ran roughly 6 to 11 cycles with a sample-barcoded 5' primer and J-beta primers. TCRdb analysed the 5' RACE reads with MiXCR anew, one entry per CDR3 protein. This sample has some 780,000 distinct CDR3 sequences, with around three fifths found just once. Sequencing was done on a sample of blood. These receptors all stem from a man aged 35 to 55 in good health.

This chain links TRBV9 with TRBJ2-2; D not certain. Looked up from germline, CDR1 is SGDLS and CDR2 is YYNGEE. V lost 0 bases and J 4 bases, leaving 10 bases between the germline ends. The CDR3 runs to 15 residues. CDR3 in amino acids: CASSVGVAFTGELFF. CDR3 in DNA: TGTGCCAGCAGCGTAGGAGTAGCCTTCACCGGGGAGCTGTTTTTT. Drawing the rest from reference TRBV9 and TRBJ2-2, the complete variable domain is DSGVTQTPKHLITATGQRVTLRCSPRSGDLSVYWYQQSLDQGLQFLIQYYNGEERAKGNILERFSAQQFPDLHSELNLSSLELGDSALYFCASSVGVAFTGELFFGEGSRLTVL.

This rearrangement joins TRBV6-1 to TRBJ2-1; D tentatively reads TRBD1 or TRBD2 (5 bases each). The CDR3 is made up of 15 amino acids. V lost 2 bases and J lost 0, with 8 bases in between. In germline, CDR1 is MNHNS, CDR2 SASEGT. Here the CDR3 DNA reads TGTGCCAGCAGTGAATTGGGGGTCTCCTACAATGAGCAGTTCTTC. It specifies CASSELGVSYNEQFF.

The chain carries TRBV20-1 and TRBJ2-5, with D uncertain. V lost 6 bases and J lost 1, with 6 bases in between. This CDR3 spans 11 amino acids. Per the germline V gene, CDR1 is DFQATT and CDR2 is SNEGSKA (reference sequence). CDR3 in amino acids: CSALIQETQYF. CDR3 coding DNA: TGCAGTGCGCTGATCCAAGAGACCCAGTACTTC.

J is TRBJ2-1 and V is TRBV24-1; 15 nucleotides line up with TRBD2. The germline gives CDR1 KGHDR, CDR2 SFDVKD. J lost 3 bases, V lost 4 bases, and 6 bases had no gene match. The CDR3 runs to 18 residues. The CDR3 sequence is CATSDPGTSGRLYNEQFF. In nucleotides, the CDR3 is TGTGCCACCAGTGACCCCGGGACTAGCGGGAGGCTCTACAATGAGCAGTTCTTC.

This clonotype was observed a few times. V is TRBV10-3 and J is TRBJ2-5, with D maybe TRBD1 (5 bases). The CDR3 covers 16 residues. V was pared by 7 bases and J by 5 bases, with 23 bases between. Looked up from germline, CDR1 is ENHRY and CDR2 is SYGVKD. The CDR3, as DNA: TGTGCCATCAAAAAAACCCACCAGGGCATTGGGGAGACCCAGTACTTC. Its protein is CAIKKTHQGIGETQYF.

In the case of this clonotype: A junction boundary mismatches the germline segment, possibly from a read error. In DNA form, the CDR3 reads TGTGCCTGCAGCTTAGCTCTGGGACTAGCGGGGGGGAAGGGAAATGAGCAGTTCTTC. Its protein product is CACSLALGLAGGKGNEQFF. V and J are TRBV7-8 and TRBJ2-1, with 16 nucleotides matching TRBD2. CDR1 and CDR2 from the germline V gene are SGHVS and FQNEAQ. This CDR3 has 19 residues.

The V and J genes are TRBV5-1 and TRBJ2-1; tentatively, D is TRBD2 (5 bases). Trimming shortened V by 1 base and J by 4 bases, and 18 bases separated the two germline ends. Germline CDR1 is SGHRS and CDR2 is YFSETQ. The CDR3 is 17 amino acids. The CDR3, as DNA: TGCGCCAGCAGCTTGTTAGACGGGATGAGAACTTACAATGAGCAGTTCTTC. Its protein is CASSLLDGMRTYNEQFF.

V is TRBV2 and J is TRBJ2-1; D possibly uses TRBD1 or TRBD2 (6 bases each). CDR3 length: 14 residues. The V gene lost 8 bases and the J gene lost 6 bases, with 17 bases spanning the gap. Per germline, CDR1 SNHLY and CDR2 FYNNEI. The CDR3 DNA reads as TGTGCCAGCCGAACTTCAGGGGAGGTCAATGAGCAGTTCTTC. Its translation is CASRTSGEVNEQFF. Using reference TRBV2 and TRBJ2-1 for the parts outside the CDR3, the full variable domain is EPEVTQTPSHQVTQMGQEVILRCVPISNHLYFYWYRQILGQKVEFLVSFYNNEISEKSEIFDDQFSVERPDGSNFTLKIRSTKLEDSAMYFCASRTSGEVNEQFFGPGTRLTVL.

The chain links TRBV10-3 to TRBJ2-5; 8 bases map to TRBD1. Germline assignment: CDR1 ENHRY and CDR2 SYGVKD. The length of the CDR3 is 17 residues. After removal of 0 bases from V and 7 bases from J, the junction contained 13 bases not matched to a gene. DNA of the CDR3: TGTGCCATCAGTGAGTCCCCCCCACAGGGGGGACTTGCGACCCAGTACTTC. Its translation is CAISESPPQGGLATQYF.

V is TRBV12-3 or TRBV12-4 and J is TRBJ1-6, with 9 bases aligning to TRBD1. This CDR3 comprises 16 residues. J gave up 7 bases and V 10 bases, and 14 bases lay outside the gene matches. CDR3 sequence (DNA): TGTGCCAACAGCCCGGGACAGGGTTCTTTAAATTCACCCCTCCACTTT. Translated: CANSPGQGSLNSPLHF.

The rearrangement joins TRBV9 to TRBJ2-1; D gene ambiguous. CDR1 SGDLS and CDR2 YYNGEE come from the germline V gene. V was trimmed by 4 bases and J by 10 bases, leaving 21 bases between them. This CDR3 region has 15 residues. The DNA of the CDR3 is TGTGCCAGCAGCTCCGTCCCGGGTTTCATCAACGAGCAGTTCTTC. This gives the protein CASSSVPGFINEQFF.

Ten or more counts support this clonotype. The CDR3 loop is CASSLGETQYF. DNA of the CDR3: TGTGCCAGCAGTTTAGGAGAGACCCAGTACTTC. The chain couples TRBV27 to TRBJ2-5; no clear D gene. Germline CDR1 is MNHEY and CDR2 is SMNVEV (reference sequence). The germline V and J ends were trimmed by 2 bases and 4 bases, with 2 bases remaining between them. The CDR3 contains 11 residues.

J is TRBJ1-6 and V is TRBV6-1, with a weak D call TRBD1 (5 bases). V shed 5 bases and J shed 7 bases, with 12 bases lying between them. The CDR3 runs to 14 residues. In germline, CDR1 is MNHNS, CDR2 SASEGT. The DNA of the CDR3 is TGTGCCAGCAGTCCGGGACCGAGAAATTCACCCCTCCACTTT. It specifies CASSPGPRNSPLHF.

The rearrangement uses TRBV10-3 and TRBJ2-1; TRBD1 aligns across 9 bases. J lost 5 bases, V lost 9 bases, and 2 bases had no gene match. The CDR3 is made up of 12 amino acids. CDR1 ENHRY and CDR2 SYGVKD come from the germline V gene. The CDR3 DNA sequence: TGTGCCATGGACAGGGGTAACAATGAGCAGTTCTTC. It specifies CAMDRGNNEQFF.

The chain combines TRBV11-2 with TRBJ2-7; D not certain. The CDR3 contains 16 residues. Germline values: CDR1 SGHAT, CDR2 FQNNGV. Trimming left V 6 bases short and J 5 bases short, with 23 bases between. CDR3 sequence reads: CASRKGSFGFVDEQYF. The CDR3 DNA is TGTGCCAGCAGGAAGGGCAGTTTCGGGTTCGTGGACGAGCAGTACTTC.

This rearrangement joins TRBV7-2 to TRBJ2-5; D call uncertain. Near its end, the DNA agrees better with TRBJ2-7, so the J call may be wrong. The CDR3 length is 13 residues. Per the germline V gene, CDR1 is SGHTA and CDR2 is FQGNSA. CDR3 amino acids: CASTQGSKYEQYF. Written as DNA, the CDR3 is TGTGCCAGCACCCAAGGTTCTAAGTACGAGCAGTACTTC.

Only one count was recorded for this clonotype. The genes are TRBV27 and TRBJ2-7; TRBD2 agrees at 8 bases. V lost 5 bases and J lost 0; bases outside the gene matches: 12. The CDR3 runs to 17 residues. Germline V gene lookup returns CDR1 MNHEY and CDR2 SMNVEV (reference sequence). The CDR3, as DNA: TGTGCCAGCAGTAAGAAGCTTAGCGGGGCGCGCTCCTACGAGCAGTACTTC. This encodes CASSKKLSGARSYEQYF.

The gene calls are TRBV7-8 and TRBJ1-6; 7 positions agree with TRBD1. Germline lookup yields CDR1 SGHVS and CDR2 FQNEAQ. V dropped 3 bases and J dropped 9; count of bases not matched to a gene: 5. There are 14 residues in the CDR3. This CDR3 reads CASSFRQGVSPLHF. In DNA form, the CDR3 reads TGTGCCAGCAGCTTCAGGCAGGGGGTTTCACCCCTCCACTTT.

The chain has TRBV27 and TRBJ1-1; tentatively, D is TRBD1 (6 bases). Trimming left V 1 base short and J 5 bases short, with 23 bases between. The CDR3 runs 18 residues. The germline CDR1 and CDR2 sequences are MNHEY and SMNVEV (reference sequence). The CDR3, as DNA: TGTGCCAGCAGTTTATGGGCCGTACAGGGAACATCAGGGACTGAAGCTTTCTTT. Encoded protein: CASSLWAVQGTSGTEAFF.

The rearrangement uses TRBV10-3 and TRBJ2-1; possibly TRBD1 or TRBD2 for D (5 bases each). CDR1 and CDR2 (germline): ENHRY, SYGVKD. V lost 0 bases, J lost 0 bases, and 12 bases lay in between. The CDR3 contains 17 residues. CDR3 residues: CAISESTLGRSYNEQFF. CDR3 in DNA: TGTGCCATCAGTGAGTCTACCTTGGGACGCTCCTACAATGAGCAGTTCTTC.